This is a list of T cell receptor beta chains from one sample in a study of identical twins. MiXCR, run by TCRdb on the 5' RACE reads, gives a single entry per CDR3 protein. The data contain around 1.7 million distinct CDR3 sequences, about 32% of them singletons. The sample consisted of cord blood. The receptors were sampled from a newborn girl in good health. Each CDR3 is given with its conserved first and last residue. Each record gives: D gene, clone size, V gene, J gene, CDR3 DNA, CDR3 protein. The D gene is left open where the match is weak. Clone sizes are given selectively: once, few, many, or a class where the clone is expanded.

d_gene: TRBD1
abundance: -
v_gene: TRBV2
j_gene: TRBJ1-6
CDR3nt: TGTGCCAGCAGTGAATTCCAGGGGGCTAATTCACCCCTCCACTTT
CDR3aa: CASSEFQGANSPLHF

d_gene: TRBD1
abundance: few
v_gene: TRBV6-6
j_gene: TRBJ1-1
CDR3nt: TGTGCCAGCAACAGGGGCAAGAACACTGAAGCTTTCTTT
CDR3aa: CASNRGKNTEAFF

d_gene: TRBD2
abundance: few
v_gene: TRBV20-1
j_gene: TRBJ2-2
CDR3nt: TGCAGTGCCCTACGGGGGGGCTCAGTTGGGGAGCTGTTTTTT
CDR3aa: CSALRGGSVGELFF

d_gene: TRBD1
abundance: -
v_gene: TRBV20-1
j_gene: TRBJ2-7
CDR3nt: TGCAGTGCTAGAGTGGACAGGGGTGCCTACGAGCAGTACTTC
CDR3aa: CSARVDRGAYEQYF

d_gene: TRBD1
abundance: few
v_gene: TRBV28
j_gene: TRBJ1-6
CDR3nt: TGTGCCAGCAGCGGACAGGAATATAATTCACCCCTCCACTTT
CDR3aa: CASSGQEYNSPLHF

d_gene: -
abundance: -
v_gene: TRBV27
j_gene: TRBJ2-3
CDR3nt: TGTGCCAGCAGTGCTACCGACACAGATACGCAGTATTTT
CDR3aa: CASSATDTDTQYF

d_gene: -
abundance: -
v_gene: TRBV20-1
j_gene: TRBJ1-2
CDR3nt: TGCAGTGCTAGATGGGCGGGGCGCCTAAGCTACACCTTC
CDR3aa: CSARWAGRLSYTF

d_gene: TRBD2
abundance: -
v_gene: TRBV20-1
j_gene: TRBJ2-3
CDR3nt: TGCAGTGCTAGGAAGCGGGGTCGCACAGATACGCAGTATTTT
CDR3aa: CSARKRGRTDTQYF

d_gene: TRBD1
abundance: few
v_gene: TRBV20-1
j_gene: TRBJ1-2
CDR3nt: TGCAGTGCTAGATTGCGGGACAGGGGCCTAGCTTCCTATGGCTACACCTTC
CDR3aa: CSARLRDRGLASYGYTF

d_gene: -
abundance: -
v_gene: TRBV12-3/TRBV12-4
j_gene: TRBJ2-5
CDR3nt: TGTGCCAGCAGCTTTTACGGGCTGAGAGGCGGACACAATGAGCAGTACTTC
CDR3aa: CASSFYGLRGGHNEQYF

d_gene: -
abundance: few
v_gene: TRBV7-9
j_gene: TRBJ2-5
CDR3nt: TGTGCCAGCAGCGTTGCCTTGAGGGCCCAAGAGACCCAGTACTTC
CDR3aa: CASSVALRAQETQYF

d_gene: TRBD1
abundance: -
v_gene: TRBV12-3/TRBV12-4
j_gene: TRBJ1-2
CDR3nt: TGTGCCAGCAGTTTTTTAGGACAGGGGGGACCTAACTATGGCTACACCTTC
CDR3aa: CASSFLGQGGPNYGYTF

d_gene: -
abundance: -
v_gene: TRBV20-1
j_gene: TRBJ1-2
CDR3nt: TGCAGTGCTTACCCTCCAGAGAGCTATGGCTACACCTTC
CDR3aa: CSAYPPESYGYTF

d_gene: TRBD1
abundance: -
v_gene: TRBV6-1
j_gene: TRBJ1-1
CDR3nt: TGTGCCAGCAGGTGGACAGGGGTGAACACTGAAGCTTTCTTT
CDR3aa: CASRWTGVNTEAFF

d_gene: TRBD1
abundance: few
v_gene: TRBV5-1
j_gene: TRBJ1-4
CDR3nt: TGCGCCAGCAGCGTCAATCGACAGGGGGCTAATGAAAAACTGTTTTTT
CDR3aa: CASSVNRQGANEKLFF

d_gene: TRBD1
abundance: -
v_gene: TRBV5-1
j_gene: TRBJ1-1
CDR3nt: TGCGCCAGCACCCGGGGGACAGGGGCTCTGAACACTGAAGCTTTCTTT
CDR3aa: CASTRGTGALNTEAFF

d_gene: TRBD2
abundance: once
v_gene: TRBV12-3/TRBV12-4
j_gene: TRBJ2-3
CDR3nt: TGTGCCAGCAGTCCCGGACTAGCGAGTAAGGCTACTAGCACAGATACGCAGTATTTT
CDR3aa: CASSPGLASKATSTDTQYF

d_gene: -
abundance: -
v_gene: TRBV20-1
j_gene: TRBJ2-7
CDR3nt: TGCAGTGCTAGGGCTAGGGCCTCCTACGAGCAGTACTTC
CDR3aa: CSARARASYEQYF

d_gene: -
abundance: -
v_gene: TRBV7-6
j_gene: TRBJ2-3
CDR3nt: TGTGCCAGCAGCTTAGGGTCCCGGGGGAGCACAGATACGCAGTATTTT
CDR3aa: CASSLGSRGSTDTQYF

d_gene: TRBD2
abundance: -
v_gene: TRBV27
j_gene: TRBJ2-1
CDR3nt: TGTGCCAGGCCTTATTTAGCGGGATTTCGTTACAATGAGCAGTTCTTC
CDR3aa: CARPYLAGFRYNEQFF

d_gene: TRBD1
abundance: -
v_gene: TRBV25-1
j_gene: TRBJ2-7
CDR3nt: TGTGCCAGCAGTATCTACAGGGGGCTCTCCTACAATGAGCAGTACTTC
CDR3aa: CASSIYRGLSYNEQYF